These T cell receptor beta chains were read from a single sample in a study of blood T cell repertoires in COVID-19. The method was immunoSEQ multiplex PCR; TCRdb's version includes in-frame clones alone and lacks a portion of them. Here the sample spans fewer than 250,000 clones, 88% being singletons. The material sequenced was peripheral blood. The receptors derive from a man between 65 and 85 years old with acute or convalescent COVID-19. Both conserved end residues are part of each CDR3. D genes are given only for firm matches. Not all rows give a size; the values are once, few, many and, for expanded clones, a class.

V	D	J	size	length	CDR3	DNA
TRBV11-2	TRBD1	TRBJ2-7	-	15	CASSLNRGNPYEQYF	TGTGCCAGCAGCTTAAACAGGGGAAATCCCTACGAGCAGTACTTC
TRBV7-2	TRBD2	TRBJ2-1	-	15	CASSLESGDYNEQFF	TGTGCCAGCAGCTTAGAAAGCGGGGATTACAATGAGCAGTTCTTC
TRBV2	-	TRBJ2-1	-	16	CASSEFGTSNGGEQFF	TGTGCCAGCAGTGAATTTGGGACATCTAATGGCGGTGAGCAGTTCTTC
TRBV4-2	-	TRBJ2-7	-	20	CASSQDPTFPGRRIPYEQYF	TGTGCCAGCAGCCAAGACCCAACCTTCCCAGGACGGAGGATACCCTACGAGCAGTACTTC
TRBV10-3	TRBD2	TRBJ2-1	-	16	CAISYRGVTGSNEQFF	TGTGCCATCAGCTATCGGGGGGTTACAGGCTCCAATGAGCAGTTCTTC
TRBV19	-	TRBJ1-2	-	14	CASSISGVGYGYTF	TGTGCCAGTAGTATATCCGGGGTTGGCTATGGCTACACCTTC
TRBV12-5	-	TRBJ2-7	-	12	CASGRQVYEQYF	TGTGCTAGTGGGAGACAGGTCTACGAGCAGTACTTC
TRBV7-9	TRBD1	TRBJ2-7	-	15	CASRSTGTGASEQYF	TGTGCCAGCAGGTCAACCGGGACAGGGGCATCCGAGCAGTACTTC
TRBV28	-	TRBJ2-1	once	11	CASSPQGEQFF	TGTGCCAGCAGTCCGCAGGGTGAGCAGTTCTTC
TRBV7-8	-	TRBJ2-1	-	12	CASSLKGNEQFF	TGTGCCAGCAGCTTAAAGGGGAATGAGCAGTTCTTC
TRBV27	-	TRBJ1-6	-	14	CASSSRVAGSPLHF	TGTGCCAGCAGTTCCAGGGTAGCAGGTTCACCCCTCCACTTT
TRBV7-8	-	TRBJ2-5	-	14	CASSLFEGEETQYF	TGTGCCAGCAGCTTATTTGAGGGAGAAGAGACCCAGTACTTC
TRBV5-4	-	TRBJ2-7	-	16	CASSLAGARSSYEQYF	TGTGCCAGCAGCTTGGCAGGGGCCCGGAGCTCCTACGAGCAGTACTTC
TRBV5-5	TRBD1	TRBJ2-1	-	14	CASSLGQGENEQFF	TGTGCCAGCAGCCTGGGACAGGGGGAGAATGAGCAGTTCTTC
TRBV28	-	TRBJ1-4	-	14	CASSFRGAVEKLFF	TGTGCCAGCAGCTTTAGGGGTGCTGTGGAAAAACTGTTTTTT
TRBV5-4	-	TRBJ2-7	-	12	CASSLGQGVQYF	TGTGCCAGCAGCTTGGGTCAGGGCGTTCAGTACTTC
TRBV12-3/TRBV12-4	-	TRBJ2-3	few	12	CASSLRLDAQYF	TGTGCCAGCAGTTTACGACTAGATGCGCAGTATTTT
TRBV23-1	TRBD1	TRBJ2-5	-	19	CASSQISCPDRGRLETQYF	TGCGCCAGCAGTCAAATATCTTGCCCTGACAGGGGGCGATTAGAGACCCAGTACTTC
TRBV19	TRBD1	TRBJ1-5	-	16	CASSIRQGASNQPQHF	TGTGCCAGTAGTATACGACAGGGGGCCAGCAATCAGCCCCAGCATTTT
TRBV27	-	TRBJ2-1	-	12	CASSQPTGGQFF	TGTGCCAGCAGTCAGCCAACGGGTGGGCAGTTCTTC
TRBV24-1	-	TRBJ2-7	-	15	CATSDGGPSGYEQYF	TGTGCCACCAGTGATGGGGGCCCCAGCGGCTACGAGCAGTACTTC
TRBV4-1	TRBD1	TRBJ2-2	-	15	CASSIDRGGTGELFF	TGCGCCAGCAGCATAGACAGGGGTGGGACCGGGGAGCTGTTTTTT
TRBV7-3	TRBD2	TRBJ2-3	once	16	CASSDGLAGSVDTQYF	TGTGCCAGCAGCGACGGCCTAGCGGGATCAGTAGATACGCAGTATTTT
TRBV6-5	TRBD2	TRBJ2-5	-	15	CASRPLAGGVETQYF	TGTGCCAGCAGGCCTCTAGCGGGAGGGGTGGAGACCCAGTACTTC
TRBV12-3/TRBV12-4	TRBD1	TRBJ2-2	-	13	CASSTDRAGELFF	TGTGCCAGCAGTACCGACAGGGCCGGGGAGCTGTTTTTT
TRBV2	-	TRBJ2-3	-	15	CASRVMGLNTDTQYF	TGTGCCAGCAGAGTAATGGGACTGAACACAGATACGCAGTATTTT
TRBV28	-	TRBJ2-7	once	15	CASRPGNRFSVEQYF	TGTGCCAGCAGACCAGGGAACCGGTTTAGTGTCGAGCAGTACTTC
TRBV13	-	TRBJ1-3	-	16	CASSSSRRGSGNTIYF	TGTGCCAGCAGCTCCTCCCGGAGGGGCTCTGGAAACACCATATATTTT